Below, 6 T cell receptor beta chains from the same sample are listed, as sequenced in a study of beta chain features in type 1 diabetes. Expressed TCRB transcripts got sequenced, as all isolated RNA was reverse transcribed. Profiled with immunoSEQ multiplex PCR; TCRdb holds only in-frame clones, not every one. Among approximately 300,000 clones listed, around 10% were seen once. Sequenced input: naive CD4+ T cells from blood. All receptors derive from a woman in her twenties or thirties in good health.

This clone was counted only a few times. The genes are TRBV6-5 and TRBJ2-7; D perhaps matches TRBD1 (6 bases). Germline CDR1 and CDR2: MNHEY and SVGAGI. The CDR3 is 15 amino acids. Deletions cut 6 bases from V and 2 bases from J, with 17 bases between. For the CDR3, the DNA is TGTGCCAGCAGGGTCTCCGGACAGCCAACCTACGAGCAGTACTTC. As protein: CASRVSGQPTYEQYF.

This clone was picked up a small number of times. The chain links TRBV5-1 to TRBJ2-1, with TRBD1 as a possible D gene (5 bases). Germline V CDR1 and CDR2: SGHRS, YFSETQ. The ends were cut back, 1 base at V and 3 bases at J, with 14 bases in the middle. CDR3 size: 16 residues. The CDR3, as DNA: TGCGCCAGCAGCTTGATTGGGGCGCAAGACTACAATGAGCAGTTCTTC. Its translation is CASSLIGAQDYNEQFF.

This chain connects TRBV13 to TRBJ2-1; 10 bases are a match to TRBD2. Trimming took 3 bases from V and 4 from J; bases not matched to a gene: 18. This CDR3 is built from 20 residues. CDR1 and CDR2 from the germline V gene are PRHDT and FYEKMQ (reference sequence). The chain's CDR3 is CASSFRPPPLAGSPYNEQFF. The CDR3 region has the DNA TGTGCCAGCAGCTTCCGCCCGCCCCCACTAGCGGGAAGCCCTTACAATGAGCAGTTCTTC.

This clone was counted between two and nine times. Its ends do not fully match the called genes, so a read error is possible. The gene calls are TRBV4-2 and TRBJ1-1; 7 bases match TRBD1. CDR3 length: 12 residues. Germline CDR1 is LGHNA and CDR2 is YNFKEQ. CDR3 DNA: TGTGCCAGCAGCCATGGCACACAGGGGAATGAATTT. This sequence encodes CASSHGTQGNEF.

The chain uses TRBV10-3 and TRBJ2-1; no clear D. In germline, CDR1 is ENHRY, CDR2 SYGVKD. The CDR3 extends over 12 amino acids. Trimming cost V 11 bases and J 5 bases, with 13 bases left between them. In DNA, the CDR3 is TGTGCCTCTCAGCGAACCCACAATGAGCAGTTCTTC. Its translation: CASQRTHNEQFF.

This clone appeared a few times. The rearrangement uses TRBV30 and TRBJ2-1; the match to TRBD1 covers 8 bases. Germline lookup yields CDR1 GTSNPN and CDR2 SVGIG (reference sequence). There are 14 residues in the CDR3. Germline trimming cut 3 bases from V and 4 bases from J; bases unmatched to any gene: 5. CDR3 bases: TGTGCCTGGAGGGGACAGGTGACTTACAATGAGCAGTTCTTC. Translating gives CAWRGQVTYNEQFF.